The text below deals with one T cell receptor beta chain. Its matching antigen is unknown. At deep level, the assay was performed. Assay used: immunoSEQ multiplex PCR; TCRdb lists only in-frame clones, some missing. The sample has 1,400,000 or so clones, just under 99% seen once. A CD45RA+ naive subset and a CD45RA-negative memory subset were split from CD4+ cells. CDR3 length equals 14 residues. Unmatched junction bases numbered 2, after V lost 4 bases and J lost 1 base. CDR1 is LGHNA, CDR2 YSLEER, per germline. The data originate from a study of shared clonotypes between healthy human individuals. Study-wide findings and caveats: Enrolling few donors narrowed the genetic and exposure-history diversity that was represented. Against clonotypes common to all four donors, non-shared ones had lower generation probabilities.

The specimen sequenced was naive CD4+ T cells sorted from blood. Described subset: CD45RA+ positively selected. The V call is TRBV4-3, the J call TRBJ1-1, with TRBD1 matching 8 bases. The source is a man aged 30 to 45 in good health. CDR3: CASSLGQGNTEAFF. The CDR3 nucleotides are TGCGCCAGCAGCCTAGGACAGGGGAACACTGAAGCTTTCTTT.